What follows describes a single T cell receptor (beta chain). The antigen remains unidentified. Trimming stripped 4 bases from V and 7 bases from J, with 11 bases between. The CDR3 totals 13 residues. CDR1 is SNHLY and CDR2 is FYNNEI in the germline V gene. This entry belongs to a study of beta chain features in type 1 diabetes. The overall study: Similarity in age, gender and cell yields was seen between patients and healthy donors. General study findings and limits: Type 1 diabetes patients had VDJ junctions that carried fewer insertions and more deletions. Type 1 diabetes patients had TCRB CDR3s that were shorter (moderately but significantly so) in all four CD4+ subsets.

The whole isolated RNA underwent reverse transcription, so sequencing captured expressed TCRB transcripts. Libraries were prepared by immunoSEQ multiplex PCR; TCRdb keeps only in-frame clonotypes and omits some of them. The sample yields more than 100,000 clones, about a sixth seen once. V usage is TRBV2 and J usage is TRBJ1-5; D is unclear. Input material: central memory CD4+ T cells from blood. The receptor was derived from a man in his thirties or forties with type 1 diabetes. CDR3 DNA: TGTGCCAGCAGTGCCGGGGTTTACCAGCCCCAGCATTTT. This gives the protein CASSAGVYQPQHF.